This TCR beta chain stems from a study of blood T cell repertoires in COVID-19. The authors' processing: Amplification of reference gene primers provided the estimated nucleated cell counts. Profiling relied on immunoSEQ multiplex PCR, and the TCRdb table lists in-frame clones only, not all of them. V, J and clone size derive from that table, while D and trimming were established from the DNA sequence. Of just over 300,000 clones listed, about nine tenths are singletons. V lost 3 bases and J lost 3, with 11 bases in between. Per the germline V gene, CDR1 is KGHDR and CDR2 is SFDVKD. CDR3 length: 15 amino acids. Study members were between about 18 and 90 years old and lived in some 26 US regions. Each participant's cohort was designated according to participant-reported clinical history. Cohort 3 donors counted as recovered after two negative PCRs, clearance, or resolved symptoms.

The TCR comes from a woman aged 40 to 55 who had recovered from COVID-19. The chain combines TRBV24-1 with TRBJ1-5; possibly TRBD1 for D (6 bases). Material for sequencing was PBMCs or T cells enriched from blood (not recorded which). Here the CDR3 reads CATSDRRGDNQPQHF. In nucleotides, the CDR3 is TGTGCCACCAGTGATCGCAGGGGCGACAATCAGCCCCAGCATTTT.